This record covers a single T cell receptor beta chain. The specificity of this receptor is unknown. It has no much larger one-base neighbor in the sample; base qualities were not kept. The data are from a study of CD8 T cells in ankylosing spondylitis (dated by TCRdb to 2015 to 2018). The study in broad terms: The study set out to find disease-linked TCR variants by profiling T cell receptor beta repertoires in ankylosing spondylitis patients and healthy donors. The full study cohort comprised some 27 ankylosing spondylitis patients and roughly 110 healthy donors. Peripheral blood samples were taken, and synovial fluid was additionally collected from ankylosing spondylitis patients. The full study reports these points: A TCR beta motif of seven or eight highly homologous amino acid variants appeared characteristic of blood from ankylosing spondylitis patients. Significant enrichment of the disease-linked clones was reported in matched synovial fluid samples from ankylosing spondylitis patients. Some of the motif variants had been reported before in the synovial fluid and blood of reactive arthritis patients, a finding that suggests common disease-initiation mechanisms. The disease-linked clones showed a CD8+ phenotype and occurred at relatively low frequencies in peripheral blood.

For sequencing, an Illumina HiSeq 2500 was employed. Quantitative 5'-RACE with molecular barcodes was the method used to prepare the TCR beta libraries. The paper's processing steps were these. A new computational method, built on a probabilistic model of VDJ rearrangement, was used to identify disease-linked TCR variants. TCRdb took the public reads, trimmed them with fastp at Q25, ran MiXCR for clone calling and kept in-frame beta chains. CDR3 protein duplicates are merged, each entry listing the most common genes and DNA. For this entry, the V and J calls and clone size follow TCRdb and not the study's own pipeline. Present in this sample are 150,000 to 200,000 distinct CDR3 sequences, around 10% of which were seen just once. The leading ten clones occupy almost 30% of the sample. The germline ends are 12 bases apart after V is trimmed by 6 bases and J by 0 bases. From the cysteine up to the phenylalanine, the CDR3 has a length of 14 residues. The CDR3 DNA has 42 bases and is translated from base 1. The germline V gene encodes CDR1 MNHEY and CDR2 SVGAGI.

The sequence joins TRBV6-5 to TRBJ2-7, with TRBD1 perhaps the D gene, on 6 matching bases. This TCR was sampled from a male donor with ankylosing spondylitis or in good health (not recorded which). The specimen was blood, either unsorted or a sorted T cell fraction (not recorded which). The DNA reads as follows: TGTGCCAGCAGCTTTACAGGGAGCTCCTACGAGCAGTACTTC. Its product reads: CASSFTGSSYEQYF.